These 13 T cell receptor beta chains were sequenced from one sample in a study of T cells in Graves' hyperthyroidism and ophthalmopathy. The CDR3 regions of TCR beta were amplified from RNA transcripts. In the first-round RT-PCR of the TCR CDR3, the HTBI primer set was used. TCRdb re-analysed the multiplex PCR reads in MiXCR, keeping a single row per CDR3 protein. Of nearly 600,000 distinct CDR3 sequences in the sample, approximately 14% were seen once. The sample comprised blood. The source of these receptors is a woman between 18 and 29 years old with Graves' ophthalmopathy.

In its sample, this clonotype was seen a few times. This chain joins TRBV20-1 and TRBJ2-2, with D tentatively TRBD2 (6 bases). The CDR3 covers 15 residues. Germline V gives CDR1 DFQATT, CDR2 SNEGSKA (reference sequence). The ends were cut back, 1 base at V and 3 bases at J, with 12 bases in the middle. The CDR3 region is CSARGGRDDTGELFF. DNA of the CDR3: TGCAGTGCTAGAGGAGGGCGGGATGACACCGGGGAGCTGTTTTTT.

This clonotype came up many times. The V call is TRBV5-1, the J call TRBJ2-7, with unresolved D. The germline V gene encodes CDR1 SGHRS and CDR2 YFSETQ. This CDR3 spans 16 amino acids. The V and J ends lost 2 bases and 7 bases respectively, with 22 bases between them. For the CDR3, the DNA is TGCGCCAGCAGCTTCGATATGGGTATCGGGCGCAGGGAGCAGTACTTC. Translating it yields CASSFDMGIGRREQYF.

This clonotype was recorded at least ten times. This CDR3 is CASSPNSGLWTEAFF. The CDR3 bases are TGTGCCAGCAGCCCGAACTCCGGGTTATGGACTGAAGCTTTCTTT. V is TRBV6-1 and J is TRBJ1-1; D is ambiguous. The V end lost 6 bases, the J end lost 5 bases, and 19 bases lay between the germline ends. The CDR3 totals 15 residues. Germline CDR1 reads MNHNS; CDR2 reads SASEGT.

The sample holds a few counts of this clonotype. This sequence may be a read error, since a much larger clone differs from it by one base. This chain uses TRBV7-2 with TRBJ2-3, with a tentative D call TRBD2 (5 bases). From germline, CDR1 is SGHTA and CDR2 FQGNSA. V was trimmed by 2 bases and J by 3 bases, leaving 9 bases between them. CDR3 size: 14 residues. CDR3 amino acids: CASSLPDWTDTQYF. CDR3 DNA: TGTGCCAGCAGCTTACCGGACTGGACAGATACGCAGTATTTT.

At least ten counts were recorded for this clonotype. The chain carries TRBV7-9 and TRBJ2-3; D possibly corresponds to TRBD2 (6 bases). The CDR3 contains 15 residues. Germline-derived CDR1 and CDR2 are SEHNR and FQNEAQ (reference sequence). V dropped 5 bases and J dropped 0 bases, with 12 bases sitting between them. CDR3 nucleotide sequence: TGTGCCAGCAGCCTGCGGGATTCTAGCACAGATACGCAGTATTTT. Translating it yields CASSLRDSSTDTQYF.

This clonotype came up a few times. The CDR3 nucleotides are TGTGCCAGTAGTATGGGATCGGGGGACGAGCAGTACTTC. Amino acid sequence: CASSMGSGDEQYF. The J gene is TRBJ2-7, the V gene TRBV19; a weak D match, TRBD2 (6 bases). This CDR3 has 13 amino acids. CDR1 is LNHDA and CDR2 is SQIVND in the germline V gene (reference sequence). The V end lost 3 bases, the J end lost 5 bases, and 11 bases lay between the germline ends.

The chain links TRBV20-1 to TRBJ2-3; D possibly corresponds to TRBD2 (5 bases). The V gene's germline CDR1 is DFQATT and CDR2 SNEGSKA (reference sequence). There are 16 residues in the CDR3. Written as DNA, the CDR3 is TGCAGAGGATCCGGCGGAGGAATACTTAGCACAGATACGCAGTATTTT. This encodes CRGSGGGILSTDTQYF.

This clonotype showed up many times. The V and J genes are TRBV20-1 and TRBJ2-7; 7 bases are shared with TRBD2. Germline assignment: CDR1 DFQATT and CDR2 SNEGSKA (reference sequence). After removal of 0 bases from V and 4 bases from J, the junction contained 9 bases not matched to a gene. The CDR3 loop spans 15 amino acids. CDR3 nucleotides: TGCAGTGCTAGAGATCTGGCGGGAGTATCGTACGAGCAGTACTTC. Its translation: CSARDLAGVSYEQYF.

The table lists this clonotype with many counts. V gene TRBV12-3 or TRBV12-4 combines with J gene TRBJ2-5; 10 bases map to TRBD2. The CDR3 is 15 amino acids. Losses at the gene ends were 5 bases for V and 2 bases for J; bases not matched to a gene: 5. In nucleotides, the CDR3 is TGTGCCAGCAGTGAGCGGGAGGGCCCTCAAGAGACCCAGTACTTC. Translated: CASSEREGPQETQYF.

The chain has TRBV20-1 and TRBJ1-3; TRBD1 might be the D (5 bases). The CDR3 totals 14 residues. Trimming cost V 5 bases and J 0 bases, with 11 bases left between them. Per the germline V gene, CDR1 is DFQATT and CDR2 is SNEGSKA (reference sequence). The CDR3, as DNA: TGCAGTGCTGGGGACGTGAGCTCTGGAAACACCATATATTTT. It yields the protein CSAGDVSSGNTIYF.

This clonotype was detected ten times or more. V and J are TRBV27 and TRBJ2-1; a weak D match, TRBD2 (5 bases). CDR3 length: 15 residues. Germline assignment: CDR1 MNHEY and CDR2 SMNVEV (reference sequence). Deletions cut 7 bases from V and 0 bases from J, with 13 bases between. The CDR3 reads CASILSGSSYNEQFF. Here the CDR3 DNA reads TGTGCCAGCATCCTGAGCGGAAGCTCCTACAATGAGCAGTTCTTC.

The gene calls are TRBV6-1 and TRBJ1-2, with D hard to call. CDR1 and CDR2 from the germline V gene are MNHNS and SASEGT. Trimming pared 5 bases from V and 8 bases from J, leaving 18 bases between. This CDR3 comprises 14 residues. The DNA for the CDR3 is TGTGCCAGCAGTTCCCGCCCTCTCTCTGACGGCTACACCTTC. Its translation: CASSSRPLSDGYTF.

Ten or more counts support this clonotype. V is TRBV30 and J is TRBJ1-2; 9 nucleotides line up with TRBD1. V dropped 8 bases and J dropped 4; count of bases not matched to a gene: 8. CDR3 length equals 13 residues. CDR1 and CDR2 (germline): GTSNPN, SVGIG (reference sequence). This CDR3 is CAGTGSPSYGYTF. The CDR3 coding sequence is TGTGCCGGGACAGGGAGCCCCAGCTATGGCTACACCTTC.